This T cell receptor (beta chain) was recovered during a study of radiation and T cells in renal cell carcinoma. As for the study in general: Nephrectomy followed 15 Gy stereotactic body radiation by 4 weeks.

The protocol was immunoSEQ multiplex PCR, while the TCRdb copy is restricted to in-frame clones and leaves out a portion. The sample contains 130,000 or so clones, around four fifths of which appear only once. The CDR3 consists of 16 residues. After removal of 4 bases from V and 2 bases from J, the junction contained 9 bases not matched to a gene. Germline V gene lookup returns CDR1 SGHRS and CDR2 YFSETQ. The time point: baseline pretreatment blood. Treatment in this sample: 15 Gy SBRT to primary tumor, nephrectomy 4 weeks later. The specimen was blood, collected from a patient whose treatment included radiotherapy and nephrectomy. The clonotype originates from a woman aged 45-65 years with renal cell carcinoma. The J gene is TRBJ2-3, the V gene TRBV5-1; 8 bases are shared with TRBD1. CDR3 in amino acids: CASSIGQGLFTDTQYF. DNA for the CDR3: TGCGCCAGCAGCATCGGACAGGGATTGTTCACAGATACGCAGTATTTT. Full variable domain (rest looked up from reference TRBV5-1 and TRBJ2-3): KAGVTQTPRYLIKTRGQQVTLSCSPISGHRSVSWYQQTPGQGLQFLFEYFSETQRNKGNFPGRFSGRQFSNSRSEMNVSTLELGDSALYLCASSIGQGLFTDTQYFGPGTRLTVL.